A selection of T cell receptor beta chains follows, all from one sample in a study of blood T cell repertoires in COVID-19. Method: immunoSEQ multiplex PCR; TCRdb's copy keeps in-frame clones and lacks some. The sample consists of about 110,000 clones, approximately 81% of them appearing once. Material for sequencing was peripheral blood. The receptors originated from a human donor in a cohort sampled during active COVID-19. Each CDR3 is given with its conserved first and last residue. Each record gives: clone size, V gene, D gene, J gene, CDR3 DNA, CDR3 protein. The D gene is left open where the match is weak. A clone size is listed for some rows: how often the clone was seen (once, few, many), or a class if it is expanded.

abundance: .
v_gene: TRBV7-6
d_gene: TRBD2
j_gene: TRBJ2-1
CDR3nt: TGTGCCAGCAGCTCCCTAGCGGGAGGGCCGGTTGAGCAGTTCTTC
CDR3aa: CASSSLAGGPVEQFF

abundance: .
v_gene: TRBV3-1/TRBV3-2
d_gene: TRBD2
j_gene: TRBJ2-1
CDR3nt: TGTGCCAGCAGCCAACGGACTAGCGGGATTGGTGAGCAGTTCTTC
CDR3aa: CASSQRTSGIGEQFF

abundance: .
v_gene: TRBV5-5
d_gene: .
j_gene: TRBJ1-6
CDR3nt: TGTGCCAGCATGGATAGGCAGGCGATAAATTCACCCCTCCACTTT
CDR3aa: CASMDRQAINSPLHF

abundance: .
v_gene: TRBV28
d_gene: .
j_gene: TRBJ2-5
CDR3nt: TGTGCCAGCAGTTTAAAAGGGGTGTGGCAGATCGAGACCCAGTACTTC
CDR3aa: CASSLKGVWQIETQYF

abundance: .
v_gene: TRBV18
d_gene: .
j_gene: TRBJ2-1
CDR3nt: TGTGCCAGCTCACCATATGAGGTTATCAATGAGCAGTTCTTC
CDR3aa: CASSPYEVINEQFF

abundance: .
v_gene: TRBV11-2
d_gene: TRBD1
j_gene: TRBJ1-1
CDR3nt: TGTGCCAGCAGCTTAGCGGGACAGATGAACACTGAAGCTTTCTTT
CDR3aa: CASSLAGQMNTEAFF

abundance: .
v_gene: TRBV6-5
d_gene: TRBD1
j_gene: TRBJ1-2
CDR3nt: TGTGCCAGCAGTCAAAATTCAGGGGGCGGTGGCTACACCTTC
CDR3aa: CASSQNSGGGGYTF

abundance: once
v_gene: TRBV28
d_gene: .
j_gene: TRBJ2-7
CDR3nt: TGTGCCAGCAGCATCGGACAAGGTAACTCCTACGAGCAGTACTTC
CDR3aa: CASSIGQGNSYEQYF

abundance: .
v_gene: TRBV7-2
d_gene: TRBD1
j_gene: TRBJ1-4
CDR3nt: TGTGCCAGCAGCTCGACAGGGATAAATGAAAAACTGTTTTTT
CDR3aa: CASSSTGINEKLFF

abundance: .
v_gene: TRBV24-1
d_gene: .
j_gene: TRBJ2-3
CDR3nt: TGTGCCACCTCGCCGGGTCCTAGCACAGATACGCAGTATTTT
CDR3aa: CATSPGPSTDTQYF

abundance: few
v_gene: TRBV5-1
d_gene: TRBD1
j_gene: TRBJ2-6
CDR3nt: TGCGCCAGCAGCGGGACAGGGCCTGGGGCCAACGTCCTGACTTTC
CDR3aa: CASSGTGPGANVLTF

abundance: .
v_gene: TRBV20-1
d_gene: .
j_gene: TRBJ1-1
CDR3nt: TGCAGTGCTAGTCGTGCAGGGGTTACTGAAGCTTTCTTT
CDR3aa: CSASRAGVTEAFF

abundance: .
v_gene: TRBV2
d_gene: TRBD2
j_gene: TRBJ2-1
CDR3nt: TGTGCCAGCAGTCTCCTAGCGGACCCCTACTACAATGAGCAGTTCTTC
CDR3aa: CASSLLADPYYNEQFF

abundance: once
v_gene: TRBV3-1/TRBV3-2
d_gene: TRBD1
j_gene: TRBJ2-7
CDR3nt: TGTGCCAGCAGCCAAGGCGGGACAGGGTCTTTC
CDR3aa: CASSQGGTGSF

abundance: .
v_gene: TRBV5-1
d_gene: .
j_gene: TRBJ2-2
CDR3nt: TGCGCCAGCAGCGCACAGGGCACCGGGGAGCTGTTTTTT
CDR3aa: CASSAQGTGELFF

abundance: .
v_gene: TRBV19
d_gene: .
j_gene: TRBJ2-5
CDR3nt: TGTGCCAGTAGTGGAGACAGGACACCCGGTGGCTCCCAGTACTTC
CDR3aa: CASSGDRTPGGSQYF

abundance: .
v_gene: TRBV10-3
d_gene: TRBD1
j_gene: TRBJ1-2
CDR3nt: TGTGCCATCAGCCAACAGGGGGGATATGGCTACACCTTC
CDR3aa: CAISQQGGYGYTF